What follows are 5 T cell receptor beta chains derived from one specimen sequenced in a study of T cell clonality in common variable immunodeficiency. Clones were read by immunoSEQ multiplex PCR, and TCRdb kept only the in-frame ones, dropping some. Recorded here are around 45,000 clones, none singletons. Specimen: peripheral blood mononuclear cells. The receptors were sampled from a person aged 18 to 75 in good health.

Ten or more counts support this clone. The read stops 3 residues short of the end of the CDR3; the missing end is completed from the germline J gene. The chain couples TRBV7-2 to TRBJ2-7; TRBD1 is a possible D gene (5 bases). The CDR3 has 15 amino acids. Deletions cut 1 base from V and 2 bases from J, with 12 bases between. CDR1 and CDR2 from the germline V gene are SGHTA and FQGNSA. The sequenced part of the CDR3 DNA is TGTGCCAGCAGCTTAGGGGCAGGGTGGCCCTACGAG. This codes for CASSLGAGWPYE. The complete CDR3 reads CASSLGAGWPYEQYF.

This clone was detected ten times or more. With the read ending 3 residues before the CDR3 end, the germline J gene is used to fill in that end. The chain carries TRBV2 and TRBJ2-5; 10 nucleotides agree with TRBD2. The V and J ends lost 1 base and 1 base, in that order; junction bases with no gene match: 9. This CDR3 is built from 18 residues. Germline CDR1 and CDR2: SNHLY and FYNNEI. The part of the CDR3 DNA that was read is TGTGCCAGCAGTGAAGGTTTGACTAGCGGGCCTACCCAAGAGACC. It is translated as CASSEGLTSGPTQET. The whole CDR3 sequence is CASSEGLTSGPTQETQYF.

Ten or more counts support this clone. The CDR3 is CASSIVKRGSSGNTIYF. Incomplete CDR3 DNA: TGTGCCAGTAGTATCGTCAAGAGGGGCAGTTCTGGAAACACC. This sequence joins TRBV19 and TRBJ1-3, with TRBD1 as a possible D gene (5 bases). The CDR3 goes on 3 residues after the read ends, and that part is filled in from the germline J gene. The V end was cut by 3 bases, the J end by 1 base, with 16 bases between. CDR3 length: 17 residues. The germline V gene has CDR1 LNHDA and CDR2 SQIVND (reference sequence).

This clone was counted ten times or more. The DNA ends 3 residues before the CDR3 does, and the rest of the CDR3 is filled in from the germline J gene. The chain joins TRBV4-1 to TRBJ2-7; 7 bases align to TRBD1. This CDR3 has 17 amino acids. Germline CDR1 is MGHRA and CDR2 is YSYEKL. After removal of 4 bases from V and 1 base from J, the junction contained 13 bases not matched to a gene. The CDR3 reads CASSPRMGQGVSYEQYF. CDR3 DNA, as far as it was read: TGCGCCAGCAGCCCTCGAATGGGGCAGGGGGTTTCCTACGAG.

Worth noting for this clone: The DNA ends 3 residues before the CDR3 does, and the rest of the CDR3 is filled in from the germline J gene. The gene calls are TRBV19 and TRBJ1-2; weak D call: TRBD1 (6 bases). CDR3 length equals 14 residues. Germline loops: CDR1 LNHDA, CDR2 SQIVND (reference sequence). The CDR3 sequence: CASSTTSGDWGYTF. CDR3 bases read: TGTGCCAGTAGTACGACTTCAGGGGATTGGGGC.